This entry lists 3 T cell receptor beta chains sequenced from one sample in a study of blood T cells in healthy people across ages. A second PCR of 7 to 11 cycles used a sample-barcoded 5' primer and a J-beta primer mix. TCRdb re-called the 5' RACE reads with MiXCR, one entry per CDR3 protein. The sample has fewer than 2 million distinct CDR3 sequences; roughly two fifths are singletons. The sequencing sample was made of blood. These receptor sequences come from a human donor in good health.

The chain uses TRBV12-3 or TRBV12-4 and TRBJ1-1; D may be TRBD1 (6 bases). The CDR3 is made up of 13 amino acids. V gave up 3 bases and J gave up 4 bases, with 9 bases separating them. The CDR3 region is CASSFTGSTEAFF. The CDR3 DNA follows: TGTGCCAGCAGTTTCACAGGGTCCACTGAAGCTTTCTTT.

The rearrangement uses TRBV7-3 and TRBJ2-5, with TRBD2 matching over 9 bases. The V and J ends lost 1 base and 4 bases, in that order; junction bases with no gene match: 4. CDR3 length: 15 residues. From germline, CDR1 is SGHTA and CDR2 FQGTGA. CDR3 nucleotides: TGTGCCAGCAGCTTAAGTTCACTAGCGGGAGAGACCCAGTACTTC. Its protein product is CASSLSSLAGETQYF.

CDR3 region: CASSYRQGAGGYTF. The CDR3 DNA is TGTGCCAGCAGTTACCGTCAGGGGGCTGGCGGCTACACCTTC. V usage is TRBV6-5 and J usage is TRBJ1-2, with 8 bases matching TRBD1. The CDR3 is made up of 14 amino acids. The germline V gene has CDR1 MNHEY and CDR2 SVGAGI. V shed 2 bases and J 8 bases; nucleotides not matched to a gene: 7.